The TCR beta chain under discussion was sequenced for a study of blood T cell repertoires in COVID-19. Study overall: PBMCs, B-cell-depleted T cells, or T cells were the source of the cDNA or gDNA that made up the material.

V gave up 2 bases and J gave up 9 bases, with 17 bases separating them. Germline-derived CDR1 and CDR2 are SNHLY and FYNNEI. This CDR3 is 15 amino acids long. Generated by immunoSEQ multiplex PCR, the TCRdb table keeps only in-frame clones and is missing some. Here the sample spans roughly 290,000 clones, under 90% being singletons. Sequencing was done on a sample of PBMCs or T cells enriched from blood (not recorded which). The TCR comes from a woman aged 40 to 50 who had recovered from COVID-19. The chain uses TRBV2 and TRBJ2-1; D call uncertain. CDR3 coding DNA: TGTGCCAGCAGTGAAACTAACCTCAGAGGCACTGAGCAGTTCTTC. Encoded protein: CASSETNLRGTEQFF.